The rows below give T cell receptor beta chains drawn from one sample of a study of OX40 agonist ivuxolimab in advanced cancers. TCRdb's table, derived via immunoSEQ multiplex PCR, lists solely in-frame clones and lacks some. The table shows about 65,000 clones, with over 80% occurring only once. Sequenced here: CD4+ or CD8+ T cells sorted from blood, sampled in a trial of the OX40 agonist ivuxolimab. The receptors derive from an adult with an advanced solid tumor such as melanoma, head and neck, liver or kidney cancer. Each CDR3 is given with its conserved first and last residue. D genes are given only for firm matches. Clone size, where shown, is once, few, many, or a class for clones that have expanded.

CDR3aa	CDR3nt	abundance	j_gene	d_gene	v_gene
CASSYGTSGSYEQYF	TGTGCCAGCAGTTACGGGACTAGCGGTTCCTACGAGCAGTACTTC	NA	TRBJ2-7	TRBD2	TRBV6-5
CASSRVGSGANVLTF	TGTGCCAGCAGTCGGGTCGGCTCTGGGGCCAACGTCCTGACTTTC	NA	TRBJ2-6	NA	TRBV7-3
CASSVGQGGNQPQHF	TGTGCCAGCAGCGTGGGACAGGGGGGCAATCAGCCCCAGCATTTT	NA	TRBJ1-5	TRBD1	TRBV9
CASSGQNSGNTIYF	TGCGCCAGCAGCGGTCAGAATTCTGGAAACACCATATATTTT	NA	TRBJ1-3	NA	TRBV5-1
CASSRVSEAFF	TGTGCCAGCAGTCGAGTATCTGAAGCTTTCTTT	NA	TRBJ1-1	NA	TRBV28
CASSRRLAGDETQYF	TGCGCCAGCAGCCGGAGACTAGCGGGAGACGAGACCCAGTACTTC	NA	TRBJ2-5	TRBD2	TRBV5-1
CASSLATGPGQGLGMNTEAFF	TGCGCCAGCAGCCTCGCTACCGGCCCGGGACAGGGTCTTGGTATGAACACTGAAGCTTTCTTT	NA	TRBJ1-1	TRBD1	TRBV4-3
CASSLDSHTDTQYF	TGTGCCAGCAGCTTAGACAGTCACACAGATACGCAGTATTTT	NA	TRBJ2-3	NA	TRBV7-2
CASSGAGRQPQHF	TGTGCCAGCAGTGGCGCGGGGAGGCAGCCCCAGCATTTT	few	TRBJ1-5	NA	TRBV2
CASSYEDRGYKAFF	TGTGCCAGCAGTTACGAAGACAGGGGATATAAAGCTTTCTTT	NA	TRBJ1-1	TRBD1	TRBV6-5
CASSHGRQGLWRLFF	TGTGCCAGCAGCCATGGTCGCCAGGGTCTTTGGAGGCTGTTTTTT	NA	TRBJ1-4	NA	TRBV16
CAWSTGMNTEAFF	TGTGCCTGGAGTACAGGGATGAACACTGAAGCTTTCTTT	NA	TRBJ1-1	NA	TRBV30
CASTPGGTARAEQYF	TGTGCCAGCACCCCGGGCGGTACTGCCCGCGCCGAGCAGTACTTC	NA	TRBJ2-7	NA	TRBV7-9
CASSPGATEAFF	TGTGCCAGCTCACCAGGGGCCACTGAAGCTTTCTTT	NA	TRBJ1-1	NA	TRBV18
CASSLKGFGELFF	TGTGCCAGCAGCTTAAAGGGATTCGGGGAGCTGTTTTTT	NA	TRBJ2-2	NA	TRBV7-2
CASSLQRRESPYEQYF	TGTGCCAGCAGCTTGCAGCGCAGGGAAAGCCCCTACGAGCAGTACTTC	once	TRBJ2-7	NA	TRBV5-6
CASRGQGTADTQYF	TGTGCCAGCAGGGGCCAGGGGACAGCAGATACGCAGTATTTT	NA	TRBJ2-3	TRBD1	TRBV28
CASSYRESTEAFF	TGTGCCAGCAGTTACCGGGAGAGCACTGAAGCTTTCTTT	NA	TRBJ1-1	NA	TRBV6-6
CASSRGDSNEQFF	TGTGCCAGCAGCCGGGGGGACAGCAATGAGCAGTTCTTC	NA	TRBJ2-1	NA	TRBV4-2
CASSLYGGGYTF	TGTGCCAGCAGCTTATATGGCGGTGGCTACACCTTC	NA	TRBJ1-2	NA	TRBV7-2
CAWRPTSSEQFF	TGTGCCTGGAGACCTACCAGCAGTGAGCAGTTCTTC	NA	TRBJ2-1	NA	TRBV30
CASSLTSGSTDTQYF	TGTGCCAGCAGCTTGACTAGCGGGAGCACAGATACGCAGTATTTT	NA	TRBJ2-3	TRBD2	TRBV7-9
CASSQDRGGGNTIYF	TGTGCCAGCAGCCAAGACAGGGGAGGGGGAAACACCATATATTTT	NA	TRBJ1-3	NA	TRBV4-2
CAWSGRDDSPLHF	TGTGCCTGGAGTGGGCGGGACGATTCACCCCTCCACTTT	NA	TRBJ1-6	NA	TRBV30
CAWSVRSGLRDEQFF	TGTGCCTGGAGTGTACGTAGTGGACTTCGCGATGAGCAGTTCTTC	NA	TRBJ2-1	NA	TRBV30
CASSSPRTSEETQYF	TGTGCCAGCAGCTCCCCTCGGACTAGCGAGGAGACCCAGTACTTC	NA	TRBJ2-5	TRBD2	TRBV11-2
CAISESQGAANTGELFF	TGTGCCATCAGTGAGTCGCAGGGTGCGGCGAACACCGGGGAGCTGTTTTTT	NA	TRBJ2-2	NA	TRBV10-3
CASRPTGNTEAFF	TGTGCCAGCAGGCCTACAGGGAACACTGAAGCTTTCTTT	NA	TRBJ1-1	NA	TRBV6-1
CASSIVAGDNTGELFF	TGTGCCAGTAGTATCGTGGCCGGTGATAACACCGGGGAGCTGTTTTTT	once	TRBJ2-2	NA	TRBV19
CASSLSGREFMEYF	TGTGCCAGCAGTTTATCCGGGCGGGAGTTCATGGAGTACTTC	NA	TRBJ2-7	TRBD2	TRBV28
CASSAEPPETQYF	TGTGCCAGCAGTGCTGAGCCTCCAGAGACCCAGTACTTC	NA	TRBJ2-5	NA	TRBV25-1
CAWSVTVRTGELFF	TGTGCCTGGAGTGTAACAGTTAGAACCGGGGAGCTGTTTTTT	NA	TRBJ2-2	NA	TRBV30
CASSSGLSTDTQYF	TGCGCCAGCAGCTCGGGACTTAGCACAGATACGCAGTATTTT	NA	TRBJ2-3	NA	TRBV5-1
CSASQGTEAFF	TGCAGTGCTAGTCAGGGAACTGAAGCTTTCTTT	NA	TRBJ1-1	NA	TRBV20-1
CASSQVTTYNEQFF	TGTGCCAGCAGCCAAGTCACTACTTACAATGAGCAGTTCTTC	NA	TRBJ2-1	NA	TRBV14
CASSPNDQDSNQPQHF	TGTGCCAGCAGTCCCAATGATCAGGATAGCAATCAGCCCCAGCATTTT	NA	TRBJ1-5	NA	TRBV27
CASRAGQGAIYEQYF	TGTGCCAGCAGGGCGGGTCAGGGGGCGATCTACGAGCAGTACTTC	NA	TRBJ2-7	TRBD1	TRBV6-1
CAWSVGFEGNEQFF	TGTGCCTGGAGTGTAGGTTTTGAGGGGAATGAGCAGTTCTTC	once	TRBJ2-1	NA	TRBV30
CASSPDRGDNEQFF	TGTGCCAGCTCACCGGACAGGGGCGACAATGAGCAGTTCTTC	NA	TRBJ2-1	TRBD1	TRBV18
CASSAQQGSWGGYTF	TGTGCCAGCAGCGCCCAACAGGGGTCCTGGGGTGGCTACACCTTC	NA	TRBJ1-2	TRBD1	TRBV9
CASSFDEQYF	TGTGCCAGCAGTTTCGACGAGCAGTACTTC	few	TRBJ2-7	NA	TRBV28
CASRQGGSNQPQHF	TGTGCCAGCAGACAGGGAGGGAGCAATCAGCCCCAGCATTTT	NA	TRBJ1-5	NA	TRBV27
CAIGVGSNQPQHF	TGTGCCATCGGAGTGGGGAGCAATCAGCCCCAGCATTTT	NA	TRBJ1-5	NA	TRBV6-4
CAWSYGTDNYGYTF	TGTGCCTGGAGCTACGGGACGGATAACTATGGCTACACCTTC	NA	TRBJ1-2	NA	TRBV30
CASSPPRNTGELFF	TGTGCCAGCAGCCCGCCCAGGAACACCGGGGAGCTGTTTTTT	NA	TRBJ2-2	NA	TRBV5-4
CASSPGPSMDQPQHF	TGCGCCAGCAGCCCGGGGCCCTCGATGGATCAGCCCCAGCATTTT	few	TRBJ1-5	NA	TRBV5-1
CASSPSLSTIYF	TGTGCCTCCAGTCCCAGTTTGAGCACCATATATTTT	NA	TRBJ1-3	NA	TRBV2
CASSRQGGNQPQHF	TGCGCCAGCAGCAGACAGGGAGGCAATCAGCCCCAGCATTTT	NA	TRBJ1-5	TRBD1	TRBV5-1
CAWSEGGRNQPQHF	TGTGCCTGGAGTGAAGGGGGCCGAAATCAGCCCCAGCATTTT	NA	TRBJ1-5	TRBD1	TRBV30
CASSSGTSGIRDTQYF	TGTGCCAGCAGTTCCGGGACTAGCGGGATTCGAGATACGCAGTATTTT	NA	TRBJ2-3	TRBD2	TRBV28